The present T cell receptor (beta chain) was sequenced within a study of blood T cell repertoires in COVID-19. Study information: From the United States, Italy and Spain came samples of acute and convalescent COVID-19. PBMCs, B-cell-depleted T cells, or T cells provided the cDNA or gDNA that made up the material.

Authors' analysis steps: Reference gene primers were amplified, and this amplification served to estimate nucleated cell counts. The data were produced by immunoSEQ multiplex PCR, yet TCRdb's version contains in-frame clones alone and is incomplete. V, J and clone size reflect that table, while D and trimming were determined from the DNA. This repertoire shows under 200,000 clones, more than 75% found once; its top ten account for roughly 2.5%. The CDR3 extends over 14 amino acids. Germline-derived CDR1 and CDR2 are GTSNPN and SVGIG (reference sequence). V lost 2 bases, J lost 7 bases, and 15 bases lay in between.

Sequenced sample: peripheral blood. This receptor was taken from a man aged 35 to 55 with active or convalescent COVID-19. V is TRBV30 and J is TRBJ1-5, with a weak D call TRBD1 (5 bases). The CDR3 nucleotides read TGTGCCTGGAGTCCAGGGTCCCCGCCACAGCCCCAGCATTTT. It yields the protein CAWSPGSPPQPQHF.